This T cell receptor beta chain was captured in a study of graft-versus-host responses after intestinal transplantation. The table came from immunoSEQ multiplex PCR; TCRdb's copy has only in-frame clones and leaves some out. Among about 69,000 clones listed, around nine tenths were seen once. Sequencing was performed on bone marrow, taken 700 to 750 days after intestinal transplantation. This sequence originates from a human patient who received an intestinal transplant, so some T cells may come from the graft donor.

In DNA, the CDR3 is TGCAGTGCTAGGGCAGGGCTGGAGCAGTACTTC. The encoded protein is CSARAGLEQYF. This chain links TRBV20-1 with TRBJ2-7; D possibly corresponds to TRBD1 (5 bases). The CDR3 extends over 11 amino acids. Germline-derived CDR1 and CDR2 are DFQATT and SNEGSKA (reference sequence). Trimming shortened V by 3 bases and J by 7 bases, and 10 bases separated the two germline ends.